One sample yielded the 14 T cell receptor beta chains listed below, sequenced in a study of CD8+ T cells in alopecia areata. Treatment denoted: oral pan-JAK inhibitor, 5-10 mg twice daily. RNA, once extracted, was reverse transcribed into cDNA for use as the sequencing template. The repertoire was sequenced with immunoSEQ multiplex PCR; TCRdb's copy has only in-frame clones and lacks some. Of some 42,000 clones listed, roughly 92% were seen once; the top ten hold approximately 20%. The specimen was CD8+ T cells sorted from blood, collected at week 24, from a patient treated with tofacitinib. The source of these receptors is a human donor with alopecia areata.

V gene TRBV7-9 combines with J gene TRBJ2-7; D tentatively reads TRBD1 or TRBD2 (5 bases each). This CDR3 spans 16 amino acids. The germline V and J ends were trimmed by 1 base and 1 base, with 14 bases remaining between them. Per germline, CDR1 SEHNR and CDR2 FQNEAQ (reference sequence). The CDR3 here is CASSLVDRDASYEQYF. In DNA, the CDR3 is TGTGCCAGCAGCTTAGTAGACCGGGACGCGTCCTACGAGCAGTACTTC.

V is TRBV7-9 and J is TRBJ2-7, with a tentative D call TRBD2 (5 bases). This CDR3 spans 13 amino acids. Germline assignment: CDR1 SEHNR and CDR2 FQNEAQ (reference sequence). Trimming shortened V by 1 base and J by 3 bases, and 7 bases separated the two germline ends. Here the CDR3 reads CASSLDDYYEQYF. Here the CDR3 DNA reads TGTGCCAGCAGCTTAGACGACTACTACGAGCAGTACTTC.

The chain employs TRBV13 and TRBJ2-5, with 14 bases lining up with TRBD2. V trimming: 3 bases; J trimming: 2 bases; junction bases outside the gene matches: 8. The CDR3 has 18 amino acids. Germline CDR1 is PRHDT and CDR2 is FYEKMQ (reference sequence). The CDR3 reads CASSFSLGLAGAQETQYF. The CDR3 DNA sequence: TGTGCCAGCAGCTTTTCCCTGGGACTAGCGGGGGCTCAAGAGACCCAGTACTTC.

The chain employs TRBV7-9 and TRBJ2-7, with 7 positions matching TRBD1. This CDR3 comprises 13 residues. The germline gives CDR1 SEHNR, CDR2 FQNEAQ (reference sequence). V trimming: 5 bases; J trimming: 4 bases; junction bases outside the gene matches: 5. The CDR3 is CASSPQTGYEQYF. The CDR3 nucleotides are TGTGCCAGCAGCCCCCAGACAGGGTACGAGCAGTACTTC.

The rearrangement joins TRBV27 to TRBJ2-7, with 8 bases fitting TRBD2. Germline CDR1 reads MNHEY; CDR2 reads SMNVEV (reference sequence). V shed 7 bases and J 2 bases; nucleotides not matched to a gene: 7. This CDR3 comprises 14 residues. CDR3 in amino acids: CASNAGGPTYEQYF. The CDR3, as DNA: TGTGCCAGCAACGCGGGGGGCCCAACCTACGAGCAGTACTTC.

J is TRBJ2-6 and V is TRBV6-1, with D possibly called TRBD1 or TRBD2 (5 bases each). The germline gives CDR1 MNHNS, CDR2 SASEGT. The ends were cut back, 7 bases at V and 1 base at J, with 11 bases in the middle. CDR3 length: 15 amino acids. CDR3 nucleotide sequence: TGTGCCAGCATCGAGGGACCATCTGGGGCCAACGTCCTGACTTTC. This codes for CASIEGPSGANVLTF.

This chain joins TRBV30 and TRBJ2-3, with D possibly TRBD1 on 5 matching bases. Germline V gene lookup returns CDR1 GTSNPN and CDR2 SVGIG (reference sequence). The CDR3 runs 14 residues. Trimming took off 4 bases at V and 0 bases at J, with 11 bases between the two ends. The DNA for the CDR3 is TGTGCCTGGACCAGGGCCGGGAGCACAGATACGCAGTATTTT. This encodes CAWTRAGSTDTQYF.

The chain has TRBV5-1 and TRBJ2-3; a weak D match, TRBD1 (6 bases). This CDR3 comprises 14 residues. Germline loops: CDR1 SGHRS, CDR2 YFSETQ. With 8 bases removed from V and 3 bases from J, the gap between germline ends came to 16 bases. The CDR3 sequence: CARAQGQRTDTQYF. The CDR3 DNA reads TGCGCCAGGGCCCAGGGACAAAGGACAGATACGCAGTATTTT.

The chain has TRBV2 and TRBJ2-5, with D unresolved. V lost 3 bases, J lost 7 bases, and 9 bases lay in between. Germline CDR1 reads SNHLY; CDR2 reads FYNNEI. The CDR3 is 12 residues long. CDR3 nucleotides: TGTGCCAGCAGTGAGCCCGAACGGACCCAGTACTTC. It codes for CASSEPERTQYF.

The CDR3 protein is CASSLKIQDRGNTEAFF. The CDR3 bases are TGCGCCAGCAGCTTGAAAATCCAGGACAGGGGGAACACTGAAGCTTTCTTT. The chain links TRBV5-1 to TRBJ1-1; TRBD1 matches at 9 bases. CDR3 length: 17 residues. Looked up from germline, CDR1 is SGHRS and CDR2 is YFSETQ. V was clipped by 1 base and J by 1 base; unmatched bases: 8. Drawing the rest from reference TRBV5-1 and TRBJ1-1, the complete variable domain is KAGVTQTPRYLIKTRGQQVTLSCSPISGHRSVSWYQQTPGQGLQFLFEYFSETQRNKGNFPGRFSGRQFSNSRSEMNVSTLELGDSALYLCASSLKIQDRGNTEAFFGQGTRLTVV.

The V gene is TRBV27, the J gene TRBJ2-7; no firm D call. Trimming shortened V by 5 bases and J by 0 bases, and 11 bases separated the two germline ends. There are 14 residues in the CDR3. The germline CDR1 and CDR2 sequences are MNHEY and SMNVEV (reference sequence). The CDR3 spells CASSPPESSYEQYF. Here the CDR3 DNA reads TGTGCCAGCAGTCCCCCCGAAAGCTCCTACGAGCAGTACTTC.

The V call is TRBV9, the J call TRBJ2-7, with 7 bases matching TRBD1. Germline CDR1 is SGDLS and CDR2 is YYNGEE. V shed 3 bases, J shed 2 bases, and the junction held 8 bases outside the gene matches. The CDR3 runs 15 residues. The chain's CDR3 is CASSEHGRGPYEQYF. The CDR3 bases are TGTGCCAGCAGCGAGCACGGAAGGGGGCCCTACGAGCAGTACTTC.

The table lists this clone with a count of one. The chain combines TRBV19 with TRBJ2-2; 8 bases are a match to TRBD2. This CDR3 has 14 amino acids. Trimming at V came to 10 bases and at J to 0 bases, leaving 4 bases not matched to a gene. Germline CDR1 LNHDA, CDR2 SQIVND (reference sequence). CDR3 nucleotide sequence: TGTGCCAACATAGCGGGGACGAACACCGGGGAGCTGTTTTTT. Translated, it gives CANIAGTNTGELFF.

The chain links TRBV4-1 to TRBJ2-2, with D perhaps TRBD1 (6 bases). Germline CDR1 reads MGHRA; CDR2 reads YSYEKL. Trimming stripped 0 bases from V and 8 bases from J, with 28 bases between. There are 20 residues in the CDR3. DNA for the CDR3: TGCGCCAGCAGCCAAGATAAGGGAGACAGGCGAAACGCGATTCGTGGGGAGCTGTTTTTT. Protein sequence: CASSQDKGDRRNAIRGELFF.